These 15 T cell receptor beta chains came from one sample sequenced in a study of shared clonotypes between healthy human individuals. TCRdb keeps only in-frame clones here, not all; method: immunoSEQ multiplex PCR. The table lists 550,000 to 700,000 clones, around 78% of them singletons. The specimen sequenced was memory CD4+ T cells sorted from blood. The subset here: CD45RA-negative fraction. These receptors were obtained from a woman aged 25 to 39 in good health.

In regard to this clone: Since a much larger clone is just one base distant, this may be a read error. The chain recombines TRBV7-4 with TRBJ1-5; D unresolved. The germline gives CDR1 SGHVT, CDR2 SQSDAQ. The CDR3 has 15 amino acids. CDR3 amino acids: CASSLDSTPNQPQHF. The CDR3 DNA is TGTGCCAGCAGCTTAGATAGCACTCCCAATCAGCCTCAGCATTTT.

The chain uses TRBV5-4 and TRBJ1-6; TRBD1 might be the D (5 bases). The CDR3 is 17 residues long. The V end lost 3 bases, the J end lost 8 bases, and 21 bases lay between the germline ends. Germline CDR1 and CDR2: SGHNT and YYREEE (reference sequence). The CDR3 loop reads CASSSGPGREEDSPLHF. In DNA, the CDR3 is TGTGCCAGCAGCTCGGGACCGGGACGGGAGGAGGATTCACCCCTCCACTTT.

This rearrangement joins TRBV7-2 to TRBJ2-1, with 7 bases that match TRBD2. The CDR3 has 15 amino acids. After removal of 8 bases from V and 4 bases from J, the junction contained 11 bases not matched to a gene. Germline CDR1 is SGHTA and CDR2 is FQGNSA. The CDR3 bases are TGTGCCAGCCAACGAATGGCTAGCGGTTACAATGAGCAGTTCTTC. It codes for CASQRMASGYNEQFF.

The chain recombines TRBV21-1 with TRBJ2-7; no check of the table's D call, TRBD2, against the DNA was made. TRBV21-1 is annotated as a pseudogene. CDR3 size: 16 residues. The CDR3, as DNA: TGTGCCAGCAGCAATCCCCCAGGACTATTCTCCTACGAGCAGTACTTC. This gives the protein CASSNPPGLFSYEQYF.

The chain uses TRBV28 and TRBJ2-4; 8 positions match TRBD1. CDR3 length: 15 amino acids. The ends lost 5 bases at V and 4 bases at J; junction bases unmatched: 7. From germline, CDR1 is MDHEN and CDR2 SYDVKM. The CDR3 DNA sequence: TGTGCCAGCAGTAGACCGGGACAGGCTAAAAACATTCAGTACTTC. Translating it yields CASSRPGQAKNIQYF.

The chain couples TRBV18 to TRBJ1-2; TRBD1 agrees at 7 bases. V trimming: 0 bases; J trimming: 6 bases; junction bases outside the gene matches: 13. This CDR3 is 17 amino acids long. Germline V gene data show CDR1 as KGHSH and CDR2 as LQKENI. The CDR3 sequence: CASSPPNSETGKNGYTF. In DNA, the CDR3 is TGTGCCAGCTCACCACCTAATTCCGAGACAGGGAAGAATGGCTACACCTTC.

V is TRBV19 and J is TRBJ2-3, with 9 bases fitting TRBD1. J lost 6 bases, V lost 1 base, and 8 bases had no gene match. In germline, CDR1 is LNHDA, CDR2 SQIVND (reference sequence). The CDR3 runs to 16 residues. CDR3 sequence (DNA): TGTGCCAGTAGTATAGCCGGGACAGGGAAGAGGGATACGCAGTATTTT. It is translated as CASSIAGTGKRDTQYF. The full variable domain, completed using reference TRBV19 and TRBJ2-3, is DGGITQSPKYLFRKEGQNVTLSCEQNLNHDAMYWYRQDPGQGLRLIYYSQIVNDFQKGDIAEGYSVSREKKESFPLTVTSAQKNPTAFYLCASSIAGTGKRDTQYFGPGTRLTVL.

J is TRBJ2-2 and V is TRBV4-2, with D tentatively TRBD1 (6 bases). Per the germline V gene, CDR1 is LGHNA and CDR2 is YNFKEQ. V was clipped by 0 bases and J by 6 bases, with 14 bases between them. This CDR3 spans 16 amino acids. The CDR3 nucleotides are TGTGCCAGCAGCCAAGATACAGGGTCGGGGTCCGGGGAGCTGTTTTTT. Translating it yields CASSQDTGSGSGELFF.

The chain carries TRBV28 and TRBJ1-5; tentatively, D is TRBD1 (6 bases). Germline V gene sequence: CDR1 MDHEN, CDR2 SYDVKM. There are 15 residues in the CDR3. V was shortened by 6 bases and J by 1 base, with 13 bases between the two germline ends. The DNA for the CDR3 is TGTGCCAGCAGGTGGACAGCGAGCAGCAATCAGCCCCAGCATTTT. As protein: CASRWTASSNQPQHF.

The J gene is TRBJ2-5, the V gene TRBV5-1; TRBD1 agrees at 7 bases. Germline CDR1 SGHRS, CDR2 YFSETQ. This CDR3 has 14 residues. Trimming took 6 bases from V and 1 from J; bases not matched to a gene: 6. The DNA of the CDR3 is TGCGCCAGCACCCCGGGGACAGCCCAAGAGACCCAGTACTTC. Its protein is CASTPGTAQETQYF.

Only a few counts were recorded for this clone. Other DNA sequences in this sample translate to the same CDR3. The chain links TRBV28 to TRBJ1-2; no clear D. Trimming stripped 5 bases from V and 5 bases from J, with 9 bases between. Looked up from germline, CDR1 is MDHEN and CDR2 is SYDVKM. This CDR3 spans 12 amino acids. The CDR3 DNA sequence: TGTGCCAGCAGTCTCAACTTTTATGGCTACACCTTC. It yields the protein CASSLNFYGYTF.

The chain employs TRBV29-1 and TRBJ2-7, with a possible D match to TRBD1 (5 bases). CDR1 is SQVTM and CDR2 is ANQGSEA in the germline V gene. Between the trimmed V and J ends, which lost 1 base and 1 base, there was a span of 11 bases. This CDR3 is built from 14 residues. CDR3 region: CSVEVGAGSYEQYF. The CDR3 DNA follows: TGCAGCGTTGAAGTAGGGGCCGGGTCCTACGAGCAGTACTTC.

This clone occurred once. The chain couples TRBV28 to TRBJ1-5; D remains ambiguous. Germline-derived CDR1 and CDR2 are MDHEN and SYDVKM. The CDR3 is 13 amino acids. CDR3 region: CGTRVGGNQPQHF. CDR3 coding DNA: TGTGGAACCCGGGTCGGGGGCAATCAGCCCCAGCATTTT.

V gene TRBV19 combines with J gene TRBJ2-7, with TRBD1 matching 8 bases. The CDR3 is 15 amino acids. Germline V gene lookup returns CDR1 LNHDA and CDR2 SQIVND (reference sequence). Losses at the gene ends were 6 bases for V and 1 base for J; bases not matched to a gene: 8. CDR3 DNA: TGTGCCAGTAGATCAAACAGGGGGAGGTCCTACGAGCAGTACTTC. Translated: CASRSNRGRSYEQYF.

The chain couples TRBV11-2 to TRBJ2-7, with TRBD2 matching 8 bases. V was pared by 4 bases and J by 4 bases, with 6 bases of the junction left unmatched. The length of the CDR3 is 14 residues. In germline, CDR1 is SGHAT, CDR2 FQNNGV. CDR3: CASSSTSGLYEQYF. CDR3 DNA sequence: TGTGCCAGCAGCTCTACTAGCGGATTATACGAGCAGTACTTC.